Presented here are 19 T cell receptor beta chains from one specimen sequenced in a study of tumor and adjacent non-tumor tissue in lung cancer. This sample's RNA came from whole unsorted tissue. TCRbeta libraries were built with three rounds of nested PCR, modified from ARM-PCR. TCRdb re-called the multiplex PCR reads with MiXCR, one entry per CDR3 protein. The sample comprises about 80,000 distinct CDR3 sequences, 75% to 90% of which are singletons, and 10% to 15% rests with the top ten. Sequencing was performed on lung tumor tissue. The source of these receptors is a woman aged 45-59 years with non-small cell lung cancer.

Details on this clonotype: The junction does not match germline at one end; this may be a read error. The J gene is TRBJ2-7, the V gene TRBV20-1, with D possibly matching TRBD1 (5 bases). CDR1 is DFQATT, CDR2 SNEGSKA, per germline (reference sequence). This CDR3 region has 13 residues. The CDR3, as DNA: TGCAATGCTTCCACAGGTGTTGAATACGAGCAGTACTTC. This encodes CNASTGVEYEQYF.

This chain links TRBV5-1 with TRBJ2-5, with 7 bases lining up with TRBD2. The CDR3 runs to 22 residues. CDR1 is SGHRS, CDR2 YFSETQ, per germline. Germline trimming cut 8 bases from V and 5 bases from J; bases unmatched to any gene: 36. CDR3 protein: CASSAPRRTSEGFAGVRETQYF. DNA for the CDR3: TGCGCCAGTAGCGCGCCTAGACGTACTAGCGAAGGTTTTGCGGGAGTGAGGGAGACCCAGTACTTC.

As regards this clonotype: A much more abundant neighbour one base away suggests this may be a read error. The chain carries TRBV28 and TRBJ1-5; D gene uncertain. There are 12 residues in the CDR3. Germline-derived CDR1 and CDR2 are MDHEN and SYDVKM. For the CDR3, the DNA is TGTGCCAGCAGGGTAGGCAATCAGCTCCAGCATTTT. This codes for CASRVGNQLQHF.

This clonotype was found a few times. Its ends do not fully match the called genes, so a read error is possible. This rearrangement joins TRBV29-1 to TRBJ2-2; a weak D match, TRBD2 (6 bases). In germline, CDR1 is SQVTM, CDR2 ANQGSEA. This CDR3 spans 14 amino acids. CDR3 region: CSVGNSGNIGELFF. The DNA for the CDR3 is TGCAGCGTGGGGAATAGCGGTAACATCGGGGAGCTGTTTTTT.

Turning to this clonotype: Relative to the germline gene, one junction end is altered; a read error may explain this. The chain employs TRBV12-3 or TRBV12-4 and TRBJ2-7; D unresolved. The CDR3 has 13 amino acids. The CDR3 protein is CASTLGYGQEQYF. DNA for the CDR3: TGTGCCAGCACTTTAGGGTACGGGCAGGAACAGTACTTC.

The CDR3 region has the DNA TGTGCCAGCAACACCACCGGGACTAAGTCCTTTGTTGAGACCCAGTACTTC. Translated, it gives CASNTTGTKSFVETQYF. The chain uses TRBV5-4 and TRBJ2-5; 7 nucleotides agree with TRBD2. V lost 6 bases, J lost 5 bases, and 19 bases stayed unmatched. Germline V CDR1 and CDR2: SGHNT, YYREEE (reference sequence). This CDR3 is built from 17 residues.

Worth noting for this clonotype: A much larger clone is a single base away; this may be a read error. The V call is TRBV7-9, the J call TRBJ1-2, with D possibly matching TRBD1 (5 bases). The CDR3 loop spans 13 amino acids. CDR1 is SEHNR, CDR2 FQNEAQ, per germline (reference sequence). Trimming left V 3 bases short and J 8 bases short, with 13 bases between. CDR3 loop: CASSFAAGRGYTF. CDR3 nucleotide sequence: TGTGCCAGCAGCTTTGCCGCAGGGAGAGGCTACACCTTC.

To note about this clonotype: A junction end diverges from the germline sequence, so it may reflect a read error. This chain links TRBV4-1 with TRBJ2-2; TRBD2 is a possible D gene (5 bases). CDR1 MGHRA and CDR2 YSYEKL come from the germline V gene. This CDR3 spans 15 amino acids. The CDR3 DNA is TGCGCCAGCAGCCAAAATGCGTCGTACACCGGGGAGCTGTTTTTC. Its translation: CASSQNASYTGELFF.

Comments on this clonotype: One junction end disagrees with the germline gene, perhaps due to a read error. This sequence joins TRBV11-2 and TRBJ2-1; the match to TRBD2 covers 8 bases. Germline lookup yields CDR1 SGHAT and CDR2 FQNNGV. CDR3 size: 17 residues. CDR3 protein: CASSLGSGLVGVDEQFF. For the CDR3, the DNA is TGTGCCAGCAGCTTAGGGTCGGGACTAGTGGGAGTCGATGAACAGTTCTTC.

A word on this clonotype: The junction departs from the called germline gene at one end, perhaps through a read error. The chain is built from TRBV29-1 and TRBJ2-1; D is possibly TRBD2 (5 bases). From germline, CDR1 is SQVTM and CDR2 ANQGSEA. The CDR3 covers 17 residues. The CDR3 reads CSVEYTGRGSSYSELFF. CDR3 DNA: TGCAGCGTTGAGTATACGGGTCGGGGTAGCTCCTACAGTGAGCTGTTCTTC.

About this clonotype itself: One end of the junction does not line up with germline, which may come from a read error. CDR3 amino acids: CSARGWPNHNEHFF. CDR3 bases: TGTAGTGCTAGAGGTTGGCCAAACCACAATGAGCATTTCTTC. V and J are TRBV20-1 and TRBJ2-1; D is uncertain. This CDR3 comprises 14 residues. Germline CDR1 and CDR2: DFQATT and SNEGSKA (reference sequence).

Comments on this clonotype: Compared with germline, one end of the junction differs, possibly owing to a read error. J is TRBJ2-3 and V is TRBV11-2, with 14 bases aligning to TRBD2. The CDR3 covers 17 residues. Germline V gene data show CDR1 as SGHAT and CDR2 as FQNNGV. This CDR3 is CASSLNPGLAGADTQYF. The CDR3 DNA is TGTGCAAGCAGCTTGAATCCGGGACTAGCGGGAGCAGATACGCAGTATTTT. Combining the CDR3 with reference TRBV11-2 and TRBJ2-3 gives the whole variable domain EAGVAQSPRYKIIEKRQSVAFWCNPISGHATLYWYQQILGQGPKLLIQFQNNGVVDDSQLPKDRFSAERLKGVDSTLKIQPAKLEDSAVYLCASSLNPGLAGADTQYFGPGTRLTVL.

Worth noting for this clonotype: Germline and junction disagree at one end, which may indicate a read error. This chain connects TRBV29-1 to TRBJ2-5, with 11 positions matching TRBD2. From germline, CDR1 is SQVTM and CDR2 ANQGSEA. The CDR3 has 16 residues. The CDR3 region is CNVAVNSGRVVETQYF. The CDR3 nucleotides read TGCAACGTTGCGGTCAATAGCGGGAGGGTCGTGGAGACCCAGTACTTC.

About this clonotype: Sequence at one end of the junction differs from germline and may be a read error. This rearrangement joins TRBV28 to TRBJ1-3; D not resolved. CDR3 length: 15 amino acids. Germline lookup yields CDR1 MDHEN and CDR2 SYDVKM. The CDR3 here is CAGRPSGLGRNTIYF. The CDR3 nucleotides read TGTGCCGGCAGACCATCCGGACTGGGTCGAAACACCATATATTTT.

On this clonotype: One end of the junction is discordant with germline, which a read error may explain. V gene TRBV6-1 combines with J gene TRBJ2-2, with 11 bases aligning to TRBD2. CDR1 and CDR2 from the germline V gene are MNHNS and SASEGT. The CDR3 length is 18 residues. The CDR3 DNA follows: TGTGCCAGCAGTGATAGGGCTAGCGGGAGGAAGGACACCGGGGAACTGTTTTTT. Protein: CASSDRASGRKDTGELFF.

With regard to this clonotype: A read error may account for a junction end that differs from germline. V usage is TRBV12-3 or TRBV12-4 and J usage is TRBJ1-4; the match to TRBD1 covers 9 bases. The CDR3 is made up of 16 amino acids. This CDR3 is CTSSPSTGGIDEKLFF. In nucleotides, the CDR3 is TGTACCAGCAGTCCTAGTACAGGGGGCATTGATGAAAAACTGTTTTTT.

In the case of this clonotype: Sequence at one end of the junction differs from germline and may be a read error. V gene TRBV28 combines with J gene TRBJ1-1, with D tentatively TRBD1 (5 bases). This CDR3 has 14 residues. Germline V gene data show CDR1 as MDHEN and CDR2 as SYDVKM. CDR3 amino acids: CAIVSGPVNTEAFF. For the CDR3, the DNA is TGCGCCATTGTATCGGGACCGGTGAACACTGAAGCTTTCTTT. The full variable domain, in which reference TRBV28 and TRBJ1-1 provide the parts outside the CDR3, is DVKVTQSSRYLVKRTGEKVFLECVQDMDHENMFWYRQDPGLGLRLIYFSYDVKMKEKGDIPEGYSVSREKKERFSLILESASTNQTSMYLCAIVSGPVNTEAFFGQGTRLTVV.

As to this clonotype: A read error may produce the germline difference seen at one junction end. This chain joins TRBV6-6 and TRBJ2-3, with no clear D. This CDR3 is 13 amino acids long. CDR1 is MNHNY and CDR2 is SVGAGI in the germline V gene (reference sequence). The chain's CDR3 is CAGSYHGTDTQYF. CDR3 DNA sequence: TGTGCCGGCAGTTACCATGGGACAGATACGCAGTATTTT.

A remark on this clonotype: One end of the junction varies from germline; a read error may be responsible. The chain uses TRBV4-1 and TRBJ1-5; no clear D. The CDR3 runs to 16 residues. Germline CDR1 reads MGHRA; CDR2 reads YSYEKL. DNA of the CDR3: TGCGCCAGCAGCGTCCAGACTCGTTTCAGCAATCAGCCCCAGCATTTC. Translation: CASSVQTRFSNQPQHF.